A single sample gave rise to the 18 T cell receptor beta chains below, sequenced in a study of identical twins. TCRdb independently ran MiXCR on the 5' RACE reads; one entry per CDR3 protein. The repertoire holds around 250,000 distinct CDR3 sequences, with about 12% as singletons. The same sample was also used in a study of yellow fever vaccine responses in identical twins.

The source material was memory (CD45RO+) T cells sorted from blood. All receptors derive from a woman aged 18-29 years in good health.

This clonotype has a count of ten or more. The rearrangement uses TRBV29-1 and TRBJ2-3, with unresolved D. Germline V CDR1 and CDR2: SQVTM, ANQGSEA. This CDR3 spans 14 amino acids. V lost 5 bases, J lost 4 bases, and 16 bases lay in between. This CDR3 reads CSVFRPSRADTQYF. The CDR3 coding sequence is TGCAGCGTTTTCAGACCTAGTAGGGCAGATACGCAGTATTTT.

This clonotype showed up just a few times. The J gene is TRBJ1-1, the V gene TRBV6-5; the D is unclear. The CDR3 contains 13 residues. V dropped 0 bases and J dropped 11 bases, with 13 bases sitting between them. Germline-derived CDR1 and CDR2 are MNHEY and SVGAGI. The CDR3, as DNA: TGTGCCAGCAGTTACTCGTGGGAGGGAGGGGCTTTCTTT. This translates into CASSYSWEGGAFF.

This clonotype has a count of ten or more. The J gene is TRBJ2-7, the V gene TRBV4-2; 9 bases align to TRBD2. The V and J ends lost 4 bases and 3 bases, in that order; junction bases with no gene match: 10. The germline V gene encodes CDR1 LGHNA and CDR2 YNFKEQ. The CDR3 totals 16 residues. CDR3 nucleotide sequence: TGTGCCAGCAGCCTTACTAGAGCGGGGGGAAACTACGAGCAGTACTTC. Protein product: CASSLTRAGGNYEQYF.

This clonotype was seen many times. CDR3 nucleotide sequence: TGTGCCAGCAGCTTCCTGACTAGTAGCAATGAGCAGTTCTTC. Residues: CASSFLTSSNEQFF. The chain links TRBV5-6 to TRBJ2-1; TRBD2 is a possible D gene (6 bases). Looked up from germline, CDR1 is SGHDT and CDR2 is YYEEEE. The CDR3 is 14 residues long. V was shortened by 2 bases and J by 6 bases, with 12 bases between the two germline ends.

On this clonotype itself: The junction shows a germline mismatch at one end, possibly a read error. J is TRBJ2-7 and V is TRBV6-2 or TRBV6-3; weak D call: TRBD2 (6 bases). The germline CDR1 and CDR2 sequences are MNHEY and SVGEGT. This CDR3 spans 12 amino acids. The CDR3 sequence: CASSDPDYRLNF. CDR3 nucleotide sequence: TGTGCCAGCAGTGACCCGGACTACCGCCTAAACTTC.

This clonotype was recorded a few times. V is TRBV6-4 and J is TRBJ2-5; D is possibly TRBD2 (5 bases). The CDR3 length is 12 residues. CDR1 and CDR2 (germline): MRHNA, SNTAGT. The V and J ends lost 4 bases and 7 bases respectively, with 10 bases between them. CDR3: CASSAESGTQYF. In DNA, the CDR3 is TGTGCCAGCAGTGCAGAAAGCGGGACCCAGTACTTC.

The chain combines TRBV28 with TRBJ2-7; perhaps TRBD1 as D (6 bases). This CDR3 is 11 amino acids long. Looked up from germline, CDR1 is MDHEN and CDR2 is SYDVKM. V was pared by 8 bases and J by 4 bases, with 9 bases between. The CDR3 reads CASGTSYEQYF. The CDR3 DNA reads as TGTGCCAGCGGGACAAGTTACGAGCAGTACTTC.

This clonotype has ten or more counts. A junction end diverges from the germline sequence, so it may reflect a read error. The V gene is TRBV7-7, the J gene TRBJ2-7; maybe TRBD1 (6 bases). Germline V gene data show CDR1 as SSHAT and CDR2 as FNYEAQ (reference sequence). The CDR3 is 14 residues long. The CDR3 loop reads CASSPGTQSYEQYF. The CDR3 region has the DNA TGTGCTAGCAGCCCCGGGACACAAAGCTACGAGCAGTACTTC.

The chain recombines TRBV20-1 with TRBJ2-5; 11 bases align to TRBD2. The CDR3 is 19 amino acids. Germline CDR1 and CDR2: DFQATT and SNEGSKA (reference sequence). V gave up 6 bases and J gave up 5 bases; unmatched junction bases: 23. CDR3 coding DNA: TGCAGTGCGAATAACATACCCGGGACTAGCGGCCCAAGTGGGGAGACCCAGTACTTC. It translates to CSANNIPGTSGPSGETQYF.

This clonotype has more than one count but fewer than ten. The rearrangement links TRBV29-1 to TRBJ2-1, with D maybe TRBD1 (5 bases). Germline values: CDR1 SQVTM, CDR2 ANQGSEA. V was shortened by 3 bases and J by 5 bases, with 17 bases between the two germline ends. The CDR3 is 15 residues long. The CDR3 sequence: CSVEGWAGSNNEQFF. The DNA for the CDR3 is TGCAGCGTTGAGGGTTGGGCAGGGTCCAACAATGAGCAGTTCTTC.

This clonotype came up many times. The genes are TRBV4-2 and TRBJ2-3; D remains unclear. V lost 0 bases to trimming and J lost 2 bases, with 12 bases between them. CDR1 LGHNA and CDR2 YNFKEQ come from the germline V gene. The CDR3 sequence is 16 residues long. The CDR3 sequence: CASSQDVGGPTDTQYF. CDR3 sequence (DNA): TGTGCCAGCAGCCAAGATGTGGGCGGACCCACAGATACGCAGTATTTT.

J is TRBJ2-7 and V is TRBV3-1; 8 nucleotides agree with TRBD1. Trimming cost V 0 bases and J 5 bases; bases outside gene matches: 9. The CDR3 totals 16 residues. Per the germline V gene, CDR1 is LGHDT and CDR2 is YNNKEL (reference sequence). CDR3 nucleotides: TGTGCCAGCAGCCAAGAGGTGCCAGGGGGCGACGACGAGCAGTACTTC. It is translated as CASSQEVPGGDDEQYF.

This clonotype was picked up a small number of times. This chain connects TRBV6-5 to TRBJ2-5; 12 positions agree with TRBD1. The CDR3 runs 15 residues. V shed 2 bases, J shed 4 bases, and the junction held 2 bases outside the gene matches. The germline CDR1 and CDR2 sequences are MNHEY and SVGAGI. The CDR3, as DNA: TGTGCCAGCAGTTACGGGACAGGGGGCGTAGAGACCCAGTACTTC. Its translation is CASSYGTGGVETQYF.

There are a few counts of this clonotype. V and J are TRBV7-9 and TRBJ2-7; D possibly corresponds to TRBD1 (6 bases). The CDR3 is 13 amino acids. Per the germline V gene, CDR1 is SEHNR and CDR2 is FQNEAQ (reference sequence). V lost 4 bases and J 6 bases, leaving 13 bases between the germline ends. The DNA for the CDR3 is TGTGCCAGCAGCTCACAGGGTATCGGCGAGCAGTACTTC. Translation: CASSSQGIGEQYF.

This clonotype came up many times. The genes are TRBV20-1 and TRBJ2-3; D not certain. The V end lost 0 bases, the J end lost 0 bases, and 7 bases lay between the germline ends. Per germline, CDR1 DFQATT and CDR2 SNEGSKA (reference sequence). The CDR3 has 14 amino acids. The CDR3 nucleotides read TGCAGTGCTAGAGATTACGGAAGCACAGATACGCAGTATTTT. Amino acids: CSARDYGSTDTQYF.

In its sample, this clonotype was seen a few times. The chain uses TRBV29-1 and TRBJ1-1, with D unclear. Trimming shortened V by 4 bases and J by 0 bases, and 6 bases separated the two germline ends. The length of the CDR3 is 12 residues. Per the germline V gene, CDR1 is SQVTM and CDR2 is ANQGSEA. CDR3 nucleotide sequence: TGCAGCGTTGGTGTATTGAACACTGAAGCTTTCTTT. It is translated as CSVGVLNTEAFF.

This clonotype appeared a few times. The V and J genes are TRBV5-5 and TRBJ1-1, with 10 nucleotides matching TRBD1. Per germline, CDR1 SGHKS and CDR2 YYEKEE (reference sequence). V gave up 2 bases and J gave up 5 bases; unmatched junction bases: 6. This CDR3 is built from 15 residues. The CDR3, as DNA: TGTGCCAGCAGCTTAGACAGGGGGCGTACGACTGAAGCTTTCTTT. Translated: CASSLDRGRTTEAFF.

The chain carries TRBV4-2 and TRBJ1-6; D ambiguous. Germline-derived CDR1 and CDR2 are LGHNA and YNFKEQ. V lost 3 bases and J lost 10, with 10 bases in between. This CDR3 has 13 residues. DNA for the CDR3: TGTGCCAGCAGCCAGGATAGGACCTCACCCCTCCACTTT. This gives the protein CASSQDRTSPLHF.